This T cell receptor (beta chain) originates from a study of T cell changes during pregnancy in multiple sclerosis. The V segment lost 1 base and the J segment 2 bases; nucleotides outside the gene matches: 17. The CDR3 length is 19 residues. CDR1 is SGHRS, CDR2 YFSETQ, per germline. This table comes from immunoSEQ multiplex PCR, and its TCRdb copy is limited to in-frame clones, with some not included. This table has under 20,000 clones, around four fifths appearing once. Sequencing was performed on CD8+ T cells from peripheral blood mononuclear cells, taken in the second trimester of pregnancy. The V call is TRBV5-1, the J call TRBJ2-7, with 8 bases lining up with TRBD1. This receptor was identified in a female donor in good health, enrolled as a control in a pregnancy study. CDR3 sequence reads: CASSLNTQGGTGRAYEQYF. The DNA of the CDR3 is TGCGCCAGCAGCTTGAACACACAGGGGGGCACGGGGCGAGCCTACGAGCAGTACTTC.